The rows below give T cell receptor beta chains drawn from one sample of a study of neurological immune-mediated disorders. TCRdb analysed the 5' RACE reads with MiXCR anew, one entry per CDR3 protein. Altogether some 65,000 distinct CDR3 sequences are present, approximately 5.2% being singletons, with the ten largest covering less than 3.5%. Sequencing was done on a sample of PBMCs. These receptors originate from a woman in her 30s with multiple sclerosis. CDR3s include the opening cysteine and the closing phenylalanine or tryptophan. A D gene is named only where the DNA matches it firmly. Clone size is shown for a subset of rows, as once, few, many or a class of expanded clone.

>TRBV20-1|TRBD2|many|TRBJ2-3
TGCAGTGCTCCAAGCGGGGGGGCTACAGATACGCAGTATTTT
CSAPSGGATDTQYF
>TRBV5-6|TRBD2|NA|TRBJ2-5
TGTGCCAGCAGGCAGACTAGCCTAGGGACCCAGTACTTC
CASRQTSLGTQYF
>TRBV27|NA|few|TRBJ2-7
TGTGCCAGCAGTTTATGGTCAAAGGCGCGGGAGCAGTACTTC
CASSLWSKAREQYF
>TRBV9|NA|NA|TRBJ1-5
TGTGCCAGCAGCGAACCTGGTGGGACCCCTCGAATGCAGCCCCAGAATTTT
CASSEPGGTPRMQPQNF
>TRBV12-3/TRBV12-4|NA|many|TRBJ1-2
TGTGCCAGCAGTTTTACGGAGAGCCAGCGAAAGAAAGGCTACACCTTC
CASSFTESQRKKGYTF
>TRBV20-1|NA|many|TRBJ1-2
TGCAGTGCTAGTCGACAGGCAACTAACTATGGCTACACCTTC
CSASRQATNYGYTF
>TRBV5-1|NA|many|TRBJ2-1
TGCGCCAGCAGCTTGGCAGCCGGGGGGCCCGGAGGTGAGCAGTTCTTC
CASSLAAGGPGGEQFF
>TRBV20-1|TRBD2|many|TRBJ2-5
TGCAGTGCCTACCGTCCTAGCGGGGACCTAGAGACCCAGTACTTC
CSAYRPSGDLETQYF
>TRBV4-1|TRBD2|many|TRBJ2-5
TGCGCCAGCAGCCGAGTCACCCGTCCGATTTTTAGCGGGGAGGACCAAGAGACCCAGTACTTC
CASSRVTRPIFSGEDQETQYF
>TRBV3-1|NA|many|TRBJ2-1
TGTGCCAGCAGCCATACCAATCGAGGGGCCTCCTACAATGAGCAGTTCTTC
CASSHTNRGASYNEQFF
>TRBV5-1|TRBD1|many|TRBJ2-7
TGCGCCAGCAGCTTCCGGACAGGGGCCTACGAGCAGTACTTC
CASSFRTGAYEQYF
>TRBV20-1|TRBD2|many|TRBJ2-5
TGCAGTGCTCGTAGCGGGGGGGCCCGAGAGACCCAGTACTTC
CSARSGGARETQYF
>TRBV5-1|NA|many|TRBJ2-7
TGCGCCAGCAGTACCGGCCTCACCTACGAGCAGTACTTC
CASSTGLTYEQYF
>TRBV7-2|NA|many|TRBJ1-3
TGTGCCAGCAGCTTTTCCCGGGCAGGGGGAAACACCATATATTTT
CASSFSRAGGNTIYF
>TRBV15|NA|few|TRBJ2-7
TGTGCCACCAGCAGAGATCTGTACGAGCAGTACTTC
CATSRDLYEQYF
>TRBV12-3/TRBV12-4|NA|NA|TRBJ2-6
TGTGCCAGTGATCCCGGGGCCAACGTCCTGACTTTC
CASDPGANVLTF
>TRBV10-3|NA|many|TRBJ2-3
TGTGCCACCTCCCTGGGGGCTAGCGGCCCTAGCACAGATACGCAGTATTTT
CATSLGASGPSTDTQYF
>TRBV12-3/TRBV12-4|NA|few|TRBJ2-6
TGTGCCAGCAGCGGCCCGGGGGCCAAAGTCCTGACTTTC
CASSGPGAKVLTF